This entry describes one TCR beta chain. Its target is unknown. This sample is part of a study of chemoradiotherapy in HPV16-positive cancers. Study as a whole: Candidate HPV-specific clones and shared TCR motifs came from a couple of HPV16-positive patients.

Findings and limits, study-wide: In HPV16-positive patients, HPV-responsive T-cell expansion tracked better recurrence-free survival. Candidate HPV-specific clones and E7-related TCR motifs grew in tumor during treatment.

The CDR3 covers 13 residues. The germline V and J ends were trimmed by 2 bases and 2 bases, with 3 bases remaining between them. The V gene's germline CDR1 is ENHRY and CDR2 SYGVKD. TCRdb's copy holds only in-frame clones and misses some; the assay was immunoSEQ multiplex PCR. The sample gives 55,000 to 85,000 clones, 85% to 90% of which show up once; 4.2% is in the top ten. Repeated repertoire sampling spanned the course of chemoradiotherapy. The TCR comes from a human donor with HPV-associated anogenital cancer. V and J are TRBV10-3 and TRBJ2-2; no definite D call. This specimen consisted of blood, obtained from a patient who underwent chemoradiotherapy. CDR3 amino acids: CAISEGNTGELFF. The DNA for the CDR3 is TGTGCCATCAGTGAGGGAAACACCGGGGAGCTGTTTTTT.